The following is a T cell receptor (beta chain) sequence with its context. The table came from immunoSEQ multiplex PCR; TCRdb's copy has only in-frame clones and leaves some out. The sample includes about 400,000 clones, roughly 87% seen only once; the top ten take approximately 2.1%. This sample is part of a study of blood T cell repertoires in COVID-19. About the research overall: Specimens from acute and convalescent COVID-19 originated in the United States, Italy and Spain.

CDR3 length: 14 amino acids. V lost 5 bases to trimming and J lost 7 bases, with 14 bases between them. CDR1 and CDR2 from the germline V gene are LGHDT and YNNKEL (reference sequence). V usage is TRBV3-1 (or the pseudogene TRBV3-2) and J usage is TRBJ1-4, with D tentatively TRBD1 (6 bases). Material for sequencing was PBMCs or T cells enriched from blood (not recorded which). This receptor was taken from a woman aged 40 to 50 with acute COVID-19. The CDR3 reads CASSLQGSSEKLFF. The CDR3, as DNA: TGTGCCAGCAGCTTGCAGGGGTCAAGTGAAAAACTGTTTTTT.